This T cell receptor beta chain was captured in a study of CD4+ T cells in melanoma. The assay was immunoSEQ multiplex PCR, and TCRdb's table has in-frame clones only and misses some. This sample has about 9,600 clones, with roughly 80% found just once. The table lists this clone with a few counts. Antigen: not known. General observations from the study: Reportedly, melanoma neoantigen-specific CD4+ T cells showed varied differentiation states. CD8+ T cell, macrophage and B cell function reportedly correlated with neoantigen-specific CD4+ T cells.

The sequence derives from a human donor with melanoma. The specimen sequenced was cells from a culture (not recorded whether cultured in vitro).

The CDR3 here is CASSLVGRISGNTIYF. CDR3 DNA: TGTGCCAGCAGCTTAGTGGGACGAATCTCTGGAAACACCATATATTTT. The rearrangement uses TRBV11-2 and TRBJ1-3; perhaps TRBD1 as D (5 bases). CDR3 length equals 16 residues. Trimming took 1 base from V and 0 from J, leaving 10 bases between them. Germline V CDR1 and CDR2: SGHAT, FQNNGV.